A selection of T cell receptor beta chains follows, all from one sample in a study of T cell clonotyping in hematopoietic cell transplantation. TCRdb's copy holds only in-frame clones and misses some; the assay was immunoSEQ multiplex PCR. The sample records around 7,000 clones, approximately 89% being singletons. The sample was PBMCs, taken 30 days after allogeneic stem cell transplant. The receptors shown here come from a female patient aged 50 to 65 who had an allogeneic stem cell transplant from an unrelated donor, so the T cells may come from the graft donor. Some clones in this sample may be carry-over from other donors' samples. The CDR3 runs from the conserved cysteine through the conserved F or W.

>TRBJ1-2|TRBV9
CASSVALGQGYGYTF
>TRBJ2-7|TRBV10-2
CASSESGGRAYEQYF
>TRBJ1-2|TRBV6-1
CASSDFSRANYGYTF
>TRBJ1-5|TRBV19
CASANGWGDRNQPQHF
>TRBJ2-7|TRBV6-5
CASSYSDRGPYEQYF
>TRBJ2-2|TRBV7-9
CASSLRDRASAGELFF
>TRBJ2-3|TRBV29-1
CSVEPPPDTQYF
>TRBJ1-4|TRBV30
CAWRTRGVEKLFF
>TRBJ2-3|TRBV13
CASSPQRGGLPQYF
>TRBJ1-4|TRBV27
CASSPTGGAKLFF
>TRBJ2-7|TRBV9
CASSVEWTITSYEQYF
>TRBJ2-5|TRBV11-2
CASSSAAGGGETQYF
>TRBJ1-2|TRBV15
CATSSRIPGEAYGYTF
>TRBJ1-1|TRBV2
CASNRLGQGNTEAFF
>TRBJ1-5|TRBV30
CASGATDNQPQHF
>TRBJ2-7|TRBV6-5
CASSYSTGASGEQYF
>TRBJ2-7|TRBV7-2
CASSLVPAGDLYEQYF
>TRBJ1-3|TRBV6-6
CASTNYRAYSGNTIYF
>TRBJ1-6|TRBV30
CAWKGTGNSPLHF
>TRBJ1-2|TRBV25-1
CASSESGGDKRVYGYTF
>TRBJ1-1|TRBV18
CASSPGRDRGSEAFF
>TRBJ2-2|TRBV9
CASRQTGHTGELFF
>TRBJ1-5|TRBV4-1
CASSQDLNQPQHF
>TRBJ1-1|TRBV5-6
CASSRGGGTEAFF
>TRBJ1-6|TRBV6-5
CASSSYVGSPLHF
>TRBJ1-3|TRBV6-6
CASSPPGGAGNTIYF
>TRBJ1-2|TRBV30
CAWSVQVYGYTF
>TRBJ2-4|TRBV7-8
CASSLGQENIQYF
>TRBJ1-2|TRBV7-9
CASSSADDRGSGYTF
>TRBJ1-1|TRBV29-1
CSVESPSPDRTEAFF
>TRBJ2-6|TRBV30
CAWTNSGANVLTF